This TCR beta chain stems from a study of OX40 agonist ivuxolimab in advanced cancers. The study's findings and limits: Clonal expansion was seen in CD4+ and CD8+ blood T cells by week 6 at 0.1 to 3.0 mg/kg.

Remarks on this clone: The target antigen is unknown.

With baseline, cycle 4 day 1, and cycle 7 day 1 as timepoints, blood was sampled. CDR3 length: 13 amino acids. The J segment lost 3 bases and the V segment lost 8 bases, leaving 7 bases of the junction unmatched. In germline, CDR1 is MNHEY, CDR2 SMNVEV (reference sequence). Sequencing used immunoSEQ multiplex PCR; TCRdb keeps in-frame clones, though not all of them. The sample has 45,000 to 60,000 clones, about 90% seen once. The receptor comes from an adult with an advanced solid tumor such as melanoma, head and neck, liver or kidney cancer. The chain uses TRBV27 and TRBJ2-7, with 7 bases matching TRBD2. Sequences were derived from CD4+ or CD8+ T cells sorted from blood, sampled in a trial of the OX40 agonist ivuxolimab. In nucleotides, the CDR3 is TGTGCCAGCGGGAGGGGCGGGAACTACGAGCAGTACTTC. Protein: CASGRGGNYEQYF.